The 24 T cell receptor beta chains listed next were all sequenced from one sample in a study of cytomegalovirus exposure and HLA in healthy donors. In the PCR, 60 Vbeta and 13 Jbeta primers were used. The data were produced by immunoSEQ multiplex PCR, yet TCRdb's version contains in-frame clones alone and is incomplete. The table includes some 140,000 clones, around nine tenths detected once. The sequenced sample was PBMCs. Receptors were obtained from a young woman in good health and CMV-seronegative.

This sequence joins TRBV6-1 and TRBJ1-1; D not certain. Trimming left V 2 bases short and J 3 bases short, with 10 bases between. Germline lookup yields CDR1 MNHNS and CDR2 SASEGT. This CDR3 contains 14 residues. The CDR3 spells CASSEQTADTEAFF. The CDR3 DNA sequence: TGTGCCAGCAGTGAACAGACGGCGGACACTGAAGCTTTCTTT.

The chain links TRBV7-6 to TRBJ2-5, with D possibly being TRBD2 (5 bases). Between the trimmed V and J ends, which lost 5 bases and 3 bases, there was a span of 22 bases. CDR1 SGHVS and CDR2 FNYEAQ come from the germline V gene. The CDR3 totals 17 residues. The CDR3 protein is CASSPPPEGKYKETQYF. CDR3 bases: TGTGCCAGCAGCCCCCCGCCCGAGGGCAAGTATAAAGAGACCCAGTACTTC.

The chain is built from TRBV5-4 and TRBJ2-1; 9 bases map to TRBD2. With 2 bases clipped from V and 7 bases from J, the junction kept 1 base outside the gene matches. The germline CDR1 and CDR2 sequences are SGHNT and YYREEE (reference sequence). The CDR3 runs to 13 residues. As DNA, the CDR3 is TGTGCCAGCAGCTTTACTAGCGGGAATGAGCAGTTCTTC. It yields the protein CASSFTSGNEQFF.

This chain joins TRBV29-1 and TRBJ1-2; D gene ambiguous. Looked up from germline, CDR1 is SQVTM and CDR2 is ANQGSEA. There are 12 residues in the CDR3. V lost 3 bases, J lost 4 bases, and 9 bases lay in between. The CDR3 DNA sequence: TGCAGCGTTGATTCGGGAATCTATGGCTACACCTTC. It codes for CSVDSGIYGYTF. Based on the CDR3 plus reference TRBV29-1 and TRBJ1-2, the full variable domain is SAVISQKPSRDICQRGTSLTIQCQVDSQVTMMFWYRQQPGQSLTLIATANQGSEATYESGFVIDKFPISRPNLTFSTLTVSNMSPEDSSIYLCSVDSGIYGYTFGSGTRLTVV.

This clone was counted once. The chain's CDR3 is CASSLAKITSGGSNEQFF. The CDR3 nucleotides are TGTGCCAGCAGCTTAGCGAAGATAACTAGCGGGGGGAGCAATGAGCAGTTCTTC. The J gene is TRBJ2-1, the V gene TRBV7-9; 12 bases are a match to TRBD2. Germline V gene lookup returns CDR1 SEHNR and CDR2 FQNEAQ (reference sequence). The CDR3 is 18 residues long. Losses at the gene ends were 0 bases for V and 6 bases for J; bases not matched to a gene: 9.

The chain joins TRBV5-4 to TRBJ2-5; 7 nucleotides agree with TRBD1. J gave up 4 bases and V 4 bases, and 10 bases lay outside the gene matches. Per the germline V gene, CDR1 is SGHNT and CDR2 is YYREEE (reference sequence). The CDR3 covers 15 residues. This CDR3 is CASSPPGGRIETQYF. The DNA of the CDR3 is TGTGCCAGCAGCCCCCCAGGGGGAAGGATAGAGACCCAGTACTTC.

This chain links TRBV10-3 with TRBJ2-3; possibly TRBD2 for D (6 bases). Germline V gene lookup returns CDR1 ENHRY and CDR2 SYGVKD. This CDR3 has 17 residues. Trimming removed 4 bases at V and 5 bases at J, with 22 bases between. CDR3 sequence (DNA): TGTGCCATCAGTGGTACTGGTGGGGGGAGTACCCAAGATACGCAGTATTTT. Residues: CAISGTGGGSTQDTQYF.

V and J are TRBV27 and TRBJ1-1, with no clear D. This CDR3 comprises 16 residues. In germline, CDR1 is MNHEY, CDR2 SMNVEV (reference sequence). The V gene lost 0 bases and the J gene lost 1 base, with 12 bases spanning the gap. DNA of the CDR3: TGTGCCAGCAGTTTATCGATTTCCCCAGGGAACACTGAAGCTTTCTTT. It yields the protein CASSLSISPGNTEAFF.

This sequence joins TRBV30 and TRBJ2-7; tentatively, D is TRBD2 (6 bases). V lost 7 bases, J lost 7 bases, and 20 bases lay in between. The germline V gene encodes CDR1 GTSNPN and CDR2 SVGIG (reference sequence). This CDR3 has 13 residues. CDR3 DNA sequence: TGTGCCTATAAGCGGGTAGGGAATGGTGAGCAGTACTTC. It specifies CAYKRVGNGEQYF.

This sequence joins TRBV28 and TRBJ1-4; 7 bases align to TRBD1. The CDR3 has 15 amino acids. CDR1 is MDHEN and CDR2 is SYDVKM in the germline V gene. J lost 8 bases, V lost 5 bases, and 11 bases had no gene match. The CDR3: CASSPQTGLGEKLFF. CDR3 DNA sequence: TGTGCCAGCAGTCCCCAGACAGGGCTGGGGGAAAAACTGTTTTTT.

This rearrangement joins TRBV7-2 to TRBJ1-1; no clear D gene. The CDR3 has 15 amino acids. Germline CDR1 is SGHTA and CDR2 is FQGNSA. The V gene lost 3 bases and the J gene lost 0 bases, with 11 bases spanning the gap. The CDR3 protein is CASSFTGALNTEAFF. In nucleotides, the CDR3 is TGTGCCAGCAGCTTCACCGGAGCACTGAACACTGAAGCTTTCTTT. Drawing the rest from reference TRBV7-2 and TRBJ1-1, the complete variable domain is GAGVSQSPSNKVTEKGKDVELRCDPISGHTALYWYRQSLGQGLEFLIYFQGNSAPDKSGLPSDRFSAERTGGSVSTLTIQRTQQEDSAVYLCASSFTGALNTEAFFGQGTRLTVV.

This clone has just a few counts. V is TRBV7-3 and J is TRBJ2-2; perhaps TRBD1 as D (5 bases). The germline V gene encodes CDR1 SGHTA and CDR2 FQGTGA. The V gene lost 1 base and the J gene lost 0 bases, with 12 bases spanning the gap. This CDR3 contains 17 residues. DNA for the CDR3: TGTGCCAGCAGCTTAATAGGCAGGGATCCGAACACCGGGGAGCTGTTTTTT. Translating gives CASSLIGRDPNTGELFF.

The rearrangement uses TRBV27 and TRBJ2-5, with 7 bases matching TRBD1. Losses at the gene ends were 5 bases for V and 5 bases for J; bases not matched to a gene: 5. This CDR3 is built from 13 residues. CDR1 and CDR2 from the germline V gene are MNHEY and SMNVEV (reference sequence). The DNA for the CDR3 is TGTGCCAGCAGTCCACAGGGGCTCGAGACCCAGTACTTC. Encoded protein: CASSPQGLETQYF.

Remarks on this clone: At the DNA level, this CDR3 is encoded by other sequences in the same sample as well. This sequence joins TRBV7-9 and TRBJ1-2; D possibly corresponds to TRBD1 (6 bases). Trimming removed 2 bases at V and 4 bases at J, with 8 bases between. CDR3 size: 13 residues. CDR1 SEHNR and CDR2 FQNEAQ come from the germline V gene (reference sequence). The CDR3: CASSLQGPYGYTF. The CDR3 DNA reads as TGTGCCAGCAGCTTACAGGGGCCCTATGGCTACACCTTC.

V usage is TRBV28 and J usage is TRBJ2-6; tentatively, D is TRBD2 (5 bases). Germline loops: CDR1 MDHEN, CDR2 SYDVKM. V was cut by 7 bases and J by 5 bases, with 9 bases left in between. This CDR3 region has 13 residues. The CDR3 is CASMRDWANVLTF. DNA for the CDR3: TGTGCCAGCATGAGGGATTGGGCCAACGTCCTGACTTTC. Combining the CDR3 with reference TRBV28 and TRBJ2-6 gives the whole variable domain DVKVTQSSRYLVKRTGEKVFLECVQDMDHENMFWYRQDPGLGLRLIYFSYDVKMKEKGDIPEGYSVSREKKERFSLILESASTNQTSMYLCASMRDWANVLTFGAGSRLTVL.

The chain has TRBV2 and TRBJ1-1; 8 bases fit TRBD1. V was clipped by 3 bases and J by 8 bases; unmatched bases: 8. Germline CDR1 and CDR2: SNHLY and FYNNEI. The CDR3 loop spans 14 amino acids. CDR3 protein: CASSDGTGPLEAFF. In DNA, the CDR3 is TGTGCCAGCAGTGATGGGACAGGACCCCTAGAAGCTTTCTTT.

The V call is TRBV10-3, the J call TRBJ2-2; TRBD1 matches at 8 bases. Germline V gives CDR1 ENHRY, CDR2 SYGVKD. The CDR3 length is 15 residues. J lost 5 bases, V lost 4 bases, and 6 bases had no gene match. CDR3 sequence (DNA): TGTGCCATCAGTGGGACAGGGTCCGGGACCGGGGAGCTGTTTTTT. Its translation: CAISGTGSGTGELFF.

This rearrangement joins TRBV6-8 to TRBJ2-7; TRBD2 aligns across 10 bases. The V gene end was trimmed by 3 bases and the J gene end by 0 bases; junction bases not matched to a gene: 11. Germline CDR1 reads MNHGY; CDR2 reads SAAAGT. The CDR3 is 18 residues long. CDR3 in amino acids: CASSYGIGLAVSSYEQYF. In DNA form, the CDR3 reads TGTGCCAGCAGTTATGGAATTGGACTAGCGGTAAGCTCCTACGAGCAGTACTTC.

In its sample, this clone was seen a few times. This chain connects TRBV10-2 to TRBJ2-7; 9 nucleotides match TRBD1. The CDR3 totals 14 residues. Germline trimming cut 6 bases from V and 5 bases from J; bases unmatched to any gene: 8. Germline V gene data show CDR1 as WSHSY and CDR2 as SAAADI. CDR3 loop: CASSSPGQGDEQYF. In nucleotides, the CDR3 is TGCGCCAGCAGCAGTCCGGGACAGGGAGACGAGCAGTACTTC.

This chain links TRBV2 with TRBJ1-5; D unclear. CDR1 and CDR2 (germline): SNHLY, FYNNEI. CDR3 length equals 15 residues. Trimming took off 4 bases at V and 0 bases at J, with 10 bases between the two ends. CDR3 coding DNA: TGTGCCAGCAGTGCGGACGGACTTAGCAATCAGCCCCAGCATTTT. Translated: CASSADGLSNQPQHF.

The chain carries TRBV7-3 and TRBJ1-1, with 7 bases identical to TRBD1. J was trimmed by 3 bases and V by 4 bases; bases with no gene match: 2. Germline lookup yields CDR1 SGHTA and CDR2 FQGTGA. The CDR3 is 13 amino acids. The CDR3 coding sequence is TGTGCCAGCAGCTACGACAGGGACACTGAAGCTTTCTTT. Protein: CASSYDRDTEAFF. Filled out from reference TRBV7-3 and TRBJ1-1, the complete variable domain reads GAGVSQTPSNKVTEKGKYVELRCDPISGHTALYWYRQSLGQGPEFLIYFQGTGAADDSGLPNDRFFAVRPEGSVSTLKIQRTERGDSAVYLCASSYDRDTEAFFGQGTRLTVV.

CDR3 sequence (DNA): TGTGCCAGCAGGGCTTTCAGGGGGCGGGGGACTGAAGCTTTCTTT. Translated: CASRAFRGRGTEAFF. V usage is TRBV2 and J usage is TRBJ1-1; 8 bases map to TRBD1. CDR1 and CDR2 (germline): SNHLY, FYNNEI. J lost 5 bases, V lost 6 bases, and 11 bases had no gene match. The CDR3 is 15 amino acids.

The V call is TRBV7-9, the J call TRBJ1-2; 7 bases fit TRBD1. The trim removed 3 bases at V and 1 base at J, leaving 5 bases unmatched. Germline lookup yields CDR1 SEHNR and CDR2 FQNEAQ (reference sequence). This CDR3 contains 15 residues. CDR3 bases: TGTGCCAGCAGCTTCGAGGGACAGAGTAACTATGGCTACACCTTC. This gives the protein CASSFEGQSNYGYTF.

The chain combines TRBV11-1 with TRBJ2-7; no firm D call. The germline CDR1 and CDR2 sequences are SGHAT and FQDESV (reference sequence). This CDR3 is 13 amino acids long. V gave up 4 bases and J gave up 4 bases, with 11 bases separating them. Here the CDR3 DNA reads TGTGCCAGCAGCTGGATTAGAGGATACGAGCAGTACTTC. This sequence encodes CASSWIRGYEQYF.